Below, one T cell receptor (beta chain) is given with its context. Which antigen it targets is not known. Base qualities are not recorded, but no much larger clone differs from it by a single base. This entry belongs to a study of blood T cell repertoires in COVID-19 (dated by TCRdb to 2020 to 2021). Background on the whole study: Samples covering the acute and convalescent phases of COVID-19 were provided by collaborators in the United States, Italy and Spain. The material from the prospective study consisted of cDNA or gDNA derived from T cells, B-cell-depleted T cells, or PBMCs. The repertoires were released in a freely available public database meant as a resource for research on the immune response to SARS-CoV-2. The samples were drawn from two sources: the first 160 participants of the ongoing ImmuneRACE study, and some 1,300 subjects contributed by 6 global collaborators. The sample metadata nearly always contained a de-identified subject ID, COVID-19 status, age in years and sex. HLA class I and class II types, where available, came from metadata supplied by the sample provider rather than from assay-based typing. Deeply sampled blood TCRbeta repertoires from subjects exposed to, actively infected with, or recovered from COVID-19 were included in the dataset.

In the prospective study, participants were about 18 to 95 years old, resided in approximately 25 geographic areas of the United States, and were enrolled through a virtual design. To assign participants to cohorts, the prospective study relied on clinical history that participants themselves reported in a screening survey and a study questionnaire. ImmuneRACE Cohort 3 recovered participants were defined by two consecutive negative NP/OP PCR tests, healthcare professional clearance, or symptom resolution. Mobile phlebotomists in the prospective study collected whole blood, serum and a nasopharyngeal or oropharyngeal swab from every participant. Additional blood draws and questionnaires over an approximately 2-month period could optionally be provided by prospective study participants. Blood samples from the prospective study were shipped frozen or at room temperature prior to DNA extraction. TCRbeta CDR3 regions were amplified from genomic DNA using the immunoSEQ Assay, a bias-controlled multiplex PCR. Concerning the study's data processing: The number of nucleated cells in each sample was estimated from the amplification of reference gene primers within the assay. To quantify the absolute abundance of each unique TCRbeta CDR3 rearrangement, sequence reads were collapsed and filtered. For each sample, productive Simpson clonality was calculated as the square root of Simpson's diversity index across productive rearrangements. This is the immuneACCESS table as TCRdb keeps it, with only in-frame sequences that have V and J called. A part of the clones is gone; compared with another copy, unresolved V genes explain less than half, and the rest is unexplained. That table gives V, J and clone size, and the DNA gave D and trimming. In this sample the table shows roughly 250,000 clones, about 87% of which occur a single time. Approximately 1.7% of the sample is held by the ten biggest clonotypes.

Paper-wide results and their limitations: The quantity of clinical and demographic metadata differed by source and by participant and was supplied without curation.

The specimen sequenced was PBMCs or T cells enriched from blood (not recorded which). This clonotype was sampled from a woman aged 50 to 65 who had recovered from COVID-19.

The sequence in DNA is TGTGCCAGCAGCGTAGCGGCACAGGGGACTGAAAAACTGTTTTTT. It is translated as CASSVAAQGTEKLFF. The chain is made from TRBV9 and TRBJ1-4, with 7 junctional bases fitting TRBD1. Sequences SGDLS (CDR1) and YYNGEE (CDR2) are obtained from the germline V gene. Measured from the cysteine to the phenylalanine, the CDR3 is 15 residues long. This entry keeps only the CDR3 DNA: 45 bases, framed from base 1. V and J are trimmed by 0 bases and 7 bases, and the gene matches miss 6 bases of the junction. The CDR3 plus the reference TRBV9 and TRBJ1-4 genes for the other parts give the full variable domain: DSGVTQTPKHLITATGQRVTLRCSPRSGDLSVYWYQQSLDQGLQFLIQYYNGEERAKGNILERFSAQQFPDLHSELNLSSLELGDSALYFCASSVAAQGTEKLFFGSGTQLSVL.